This T cell receptor (beta chain) was sequenced during a study of OX40 agonist ivuxolimab in advanced cancers. At the level of the study: Patients in dose escalation had liver, melanoma, kidney or head and neck cancers. Notes on the study in general: CD4+ and CD8+ blood T cells expanded clonally by week 6 at 0.1 to 3.0 mg/kg. Among some nonresponders, normalized T-cell clonal expansion was also low.

Deletions cut 4 bases from V and 5 bases from J, with 15 bases between. Per the germline V gene, CDR1 is SGHNT and CDR2 is YYREEE (reference sequence). There are 14 residues in the CDR3. Only one count was recorded for this clone. Its target is unknown. TCRdb's copy holds only in-frame clones and misses some; the assay was immunoSEQ multiplex PCR. The sample consists of some 80,000 clones, approximately 84% of them appearing once. This TCR derives from an adult with an advanced solid tumor such as melanoma, head and neck, liver or kidney cancer. The specimen was CD4+ or CD8+ T cells sorted from blood, collected in a trial of the OX40 agonist ivuxolimab. The gene calls are TRBV5-4 and TRBJ2-5; weak D call: TRBD1 (5 bases). In DNA form, the CDR3 reads TGTGCCAGCAGCCTGGACATTGATAGGGAGACCCAGTACTTC. Its translation: CASSLDIDRETQYF.